The clone carrying this T cell receptor beta chain was recorded once. Its antigen is as yet unknown. Germline assignment: CDR1 SGDLS and CDR2 YYNGEE. The CDR3 runs 13 residues. Trimming took off 0 bases at V and 7 bases at J, with 10 bases between the two ends. This specimen belongs to a study of cytomegalovirus exposure and HLA in healthy donors. Findings and limits, study-wide: As a later analysis showed, several of the most significant clusters appeared to be linked to common viral pathogens. The study flagged 150 to 200 TCR beta chains as cytomegalovirus-associated. Apart from CMV serostatus, no immune exposure information was available.

PCR employed 60 Vbeta and 13 Jbeta primers. Profiled with immunoSEQ multiplex PCR; TCRdb holds only in-frame clones, not every one. The sample records 75,000 to 90,000 clones, approximately 74% being singletons. The sequence came from a young man in good health and CMV-seropositive. The chain couples TRBV9 to TRBJ1-1; D unclear. The sequenced sample consisted of PBMCs. The CDR3: CASSVDGVGEAFF. In DNA, the CDR3 is TGTGCCAGCAGCGTAGACGGGGTGGGTGAAGCTTTCTTT.